Listed below are T cell receptor beta chains from one sample, sequenced in a study of early T cells in non-severe SARS-CoV-2 infection. Via MiXCR, TCRdb re-called the 5' RACE reads, giving one row per CDR3 protein. The sample has tens of thousands of distinct CDR3 sequences, over 9% seen once; the top ten hold around 1.7%. Sequencing was done on a sample of whole blood. These receptors originate from an adult who was a healthcare worker with PCR-confirmed SARS-CoV-2 infection or an uninfected control (not recorded which). CDR3s leave out the opening cysteine and the closing phenylalanine or tryptophan.

v_gene: TRBV7-2
len: 11
j_gene: TRBJ2-2
CDR3aa: ASSSSVPGELF

v_gene: TRBV12-3/TRBV12-4
len: 15
j_gene: TRBJ2-1
CDR3aa: ASRAPSGQGRKNEQF

v_gene: TRBV18
len: 13
j_gene: TRBJ2-3
CDR3aa: ASSPIQAATDTQY

v_gene: TRBV11-2
len: 13
j_gene: TRBJ2-5
CDR3aa: ASSLATGAQETQY

v_gene: TRBV2
len: 14
j_gene: TRBJ2-6
CDR3aa: ASSDDRESGANVLT

v_gene: TRBV7-6
len: 11
j_gene: TRBJ2-7
CDR3aa: ASSLAPDSLKY

v_gene: TRBV6-2/TRBV6-3
len: 13
j_gene: TRBJ2-1
CDR3aa: ASSFLASGGASSI

v_gene: TRBV20-1
len: 12
j_gene: TRBJ2-5
CDR3aa: SAGTGTLIGTQY

v_gene: TRBV30
len: 13
j_gene: TRBJ2-2
CDR3aa: AWRRGRSNTGELF

v_gene: TRBV27
len: 17
j_gene: TRBJ2-1
CDR3aa: ASSSYRRRASGGAHEQF

v_gene: TRBV7-9
len: 12
j_gene: TRBJ1-6
CDR3aa: ASSPDREGSPLH

v_gene: TRBV4-3
len: 12
j_gene: TRBJ1-2
CDR3aa: ASSQDIWNYGYT

v_gene: TRBV30
len: 11
j_gene: TRBJ2-2
CDR3aa: AWRGTGAGELF

v_gene: TRBV2
len: 13
j_gene: TRBJ1-2
CDR3aa: ASTRIGQGDYGYT

v_gene: TRBV29-1
len: 11
j_gene: TRBJ2-2
CDR3aa: SAGQPYTGELF